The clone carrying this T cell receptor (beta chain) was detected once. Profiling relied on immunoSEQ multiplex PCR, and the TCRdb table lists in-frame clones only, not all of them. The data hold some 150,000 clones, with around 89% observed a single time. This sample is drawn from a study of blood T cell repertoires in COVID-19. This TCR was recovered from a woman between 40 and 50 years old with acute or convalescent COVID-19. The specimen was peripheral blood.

The CDR3 region has the DNA TGTGCCAGCCTGTCACGACAGGGGAAGGGGAACACTGAAGCTTTCTTT. Translating it yields CASLSRQGKGNTEAFF. V is TRBV3-1 (or the pseudogene TRBV3-2) and J is TRBJ1-1; 8 bases fit TRBD1. This CDR3 has 16 residues. V lost 8 bases and J lost 1; bases outside the gene matches: 12. Looked up from germline, CDR1 is LGHDT and CDR2 is YNNKEL (reference sequence).